This TCR beta chain was sequenced during a study of tumor-infiltrating lymphocytes in primary liver carcinoma. The source of the blood RNA was unsorted whole blood, and germline DNA was extracted as well. The study enrolled treatment-naive patients with chronic HBV infection. cDNA specific to TCR beta was made from roughly 500 ng of total RNA, with a constant-region primer employed for priming. Libraries covering TCR beta were generated through three nested multiplex PCR rounds (using a slightly modified ARM-PCR). TRBV1-TRBV30 forward primers and a C-beta reverse primer were used in the first two PCR rounds, which each ran for approximately 10 cycles. TCRdb called the multiplex PCR reads again in MiXCR, with one record for every CDR3 protein. The sample includes over 250,000 distinct CDR3 sequences, around three fifths of them seen just once. Germline CDR1 and CDR2: SEHNR and FQNEAQ (reference sequence). Trimming pared 1 base from V and 5 bases from J, leaving 15 bases between. This CDR3 region has 16 residues.

The sequence was obtained from a woman aged 30 to 39 with primary liver carcinoma and hepatitis B virus infection. The J gene is TRBJ2-1, the V gene TRBV7-9; D may match TRBD1 or TRBD2 (5 bases each). Sequences were obtained from peripheral blood. This CDR3 is CASSLGGTPPDNEQFF. The CDR3 coding sequence is TGTGCCAGCAGCTTAGGTGGGACCCCCCCGGACAATGAGCAGTTCTTC.